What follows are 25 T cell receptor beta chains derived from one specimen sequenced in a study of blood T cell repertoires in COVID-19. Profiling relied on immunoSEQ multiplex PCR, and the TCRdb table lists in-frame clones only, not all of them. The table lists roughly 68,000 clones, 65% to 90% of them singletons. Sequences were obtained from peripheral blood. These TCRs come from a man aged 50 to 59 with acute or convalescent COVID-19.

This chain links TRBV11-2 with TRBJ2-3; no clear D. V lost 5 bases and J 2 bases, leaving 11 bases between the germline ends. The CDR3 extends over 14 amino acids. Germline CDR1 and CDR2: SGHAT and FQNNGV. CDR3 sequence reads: CASSHRHNTDTQYF. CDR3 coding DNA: TGTGCCAGCAGCCATCGACACAACACAGATACGCAGTATTTT.

The CDR3 coding sequence is TGTGCCAGTATCATCGTGGACAGGGACGACTACGAGCAGTACGTC. Protein: CASIIVDRDDYEQYV. This chain joins TRBV19 and TRBJ2-7, with 8 bases matching TRBD1. This CDR3 contains 15 residues. Looked up from germline, CDR1 is LNHDA and CDR2 is SQIVND (reference sequence). With V trimmed by 7 bases and J by 3 bases, 11 bases remained unmatched.

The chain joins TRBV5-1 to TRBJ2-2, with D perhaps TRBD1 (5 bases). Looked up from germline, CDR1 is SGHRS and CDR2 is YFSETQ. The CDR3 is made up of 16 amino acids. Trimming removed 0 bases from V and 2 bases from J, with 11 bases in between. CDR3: CASSLDSGINTGELFF. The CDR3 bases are TGCGCCAGCAGCTTGGATTCAGGGATTAACACCGGGGAGCTGTTTTTT.

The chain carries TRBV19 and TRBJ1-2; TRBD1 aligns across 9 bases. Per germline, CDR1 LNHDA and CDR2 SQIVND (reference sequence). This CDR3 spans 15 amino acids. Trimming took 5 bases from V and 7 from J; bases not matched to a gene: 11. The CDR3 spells CASSSPGTGKFGYTF. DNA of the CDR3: TGTGCCAGTAGTTCCCCCGGGACAGGGAAGTTTGGCTACACCTTC.

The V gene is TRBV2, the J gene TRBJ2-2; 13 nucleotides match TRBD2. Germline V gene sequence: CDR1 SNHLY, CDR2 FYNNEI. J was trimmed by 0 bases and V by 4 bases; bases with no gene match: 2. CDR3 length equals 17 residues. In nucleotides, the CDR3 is TGTGCCAGCAGTGGGACTAGCGGGGGTGCGAACACCGGGGAGCTGTTTTTT. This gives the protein CASSGTSGGANTGELFF.

As DNA, the CDR3 is TGTGCCACCAGCAGGGGGTTAACAGGGGTCAATGAGCAGTTCTTC. This gives the protein CATSRGLTGVNEQFF. This rearrangement joins TRBV15 to TRBJ2-1, with 7 bases that match TRBD1. The ends lost 3 bases at V and 6 bases at J; junction bases unmatched: 8. Germline CDR1 and CDR2: LNHNV and YYDKDF (reference sequence). The CDR3 is 15 residues long. Complete variable domain (other parts from reference TRBV15 and TRBJ2-1): DAMVIQNPRYQVTQFGKPVTLSCSQTLNHNVMYWYQQKSSQAPKLLFHYYDKDFNNEADTPDNFQSRRPNTSFCFLDIRSPGLGDTAMYLCATSRGLTGVNEQFFGPGTRLTVL.

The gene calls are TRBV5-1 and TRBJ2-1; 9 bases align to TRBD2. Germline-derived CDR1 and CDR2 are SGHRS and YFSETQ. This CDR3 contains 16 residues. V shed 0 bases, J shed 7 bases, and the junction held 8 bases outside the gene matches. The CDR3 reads CASSLAGSGGPNEQFF. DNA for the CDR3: TGCGCCAGCAGCTTGGCCGGTAGCGGGGGACCAAATGAGCAGTTCTTC.

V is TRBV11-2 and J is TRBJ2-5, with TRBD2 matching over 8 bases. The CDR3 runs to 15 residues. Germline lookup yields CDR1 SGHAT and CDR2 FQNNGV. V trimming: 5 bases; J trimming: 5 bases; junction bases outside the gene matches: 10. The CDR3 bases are TGTGCCAGCAGCATCAGCGGGGGAACTGCGGAGACCCAGTACTTC. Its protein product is CASSISGGTAETQYF.

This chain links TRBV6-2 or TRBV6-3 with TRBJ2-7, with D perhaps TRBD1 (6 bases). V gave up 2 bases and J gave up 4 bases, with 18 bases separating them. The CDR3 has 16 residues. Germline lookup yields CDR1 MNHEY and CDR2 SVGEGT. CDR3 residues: CASSYPDRFGWYEQYF. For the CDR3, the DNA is TGTGCCAGCAGTTACCCCGACAGGTTTGGTTGGTACGAGCAGTACTTC.

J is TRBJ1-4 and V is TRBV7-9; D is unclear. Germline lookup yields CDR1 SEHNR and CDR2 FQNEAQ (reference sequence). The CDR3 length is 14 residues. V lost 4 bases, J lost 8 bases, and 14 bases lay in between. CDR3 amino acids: CASSSAAAWEKLFF. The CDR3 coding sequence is TGTGCCAGCAGCTCCGCGGCCGCTTGGGAAAAACTGTTTTTT.

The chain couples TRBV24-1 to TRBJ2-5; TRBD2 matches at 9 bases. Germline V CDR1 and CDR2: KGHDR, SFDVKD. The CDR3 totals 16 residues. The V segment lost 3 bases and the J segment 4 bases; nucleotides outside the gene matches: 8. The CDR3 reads CATSDARGGGRETQYF. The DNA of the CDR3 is TGTGCCACCAGTGATGCGCGGGGGGGAGGCCGAGAGACCCAGTACTTC.

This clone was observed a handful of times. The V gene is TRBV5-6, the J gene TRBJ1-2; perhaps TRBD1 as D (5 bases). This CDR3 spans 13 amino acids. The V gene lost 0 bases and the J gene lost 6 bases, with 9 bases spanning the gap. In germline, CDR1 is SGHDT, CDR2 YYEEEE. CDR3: CASSLGQKNGYTF. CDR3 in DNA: TGTGCCAGCAGCTTGGGACAGAAAAATGGCTACACCTTC.

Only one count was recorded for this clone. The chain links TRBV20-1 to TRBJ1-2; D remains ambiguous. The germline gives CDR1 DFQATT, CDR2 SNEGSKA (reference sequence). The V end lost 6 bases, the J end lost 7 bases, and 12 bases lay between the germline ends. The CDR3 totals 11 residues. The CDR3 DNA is TGCAGTGCCTGGTCCGCTAGTGGCTACACCTTC. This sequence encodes CSAWSASGYTF.

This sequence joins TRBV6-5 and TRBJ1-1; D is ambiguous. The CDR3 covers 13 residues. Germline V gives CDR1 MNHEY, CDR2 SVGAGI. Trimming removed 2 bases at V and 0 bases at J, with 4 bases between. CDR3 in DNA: TGTGCCAGCAGTTACGCAGTGAACACTGAAGCTTTCTTT. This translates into CASSYAVNTEAFF.

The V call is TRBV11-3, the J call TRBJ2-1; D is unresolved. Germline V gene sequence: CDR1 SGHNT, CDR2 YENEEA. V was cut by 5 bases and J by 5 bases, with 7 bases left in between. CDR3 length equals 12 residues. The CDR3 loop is CASSRGNNEQFF. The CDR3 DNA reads TGTGCCAGCAGCAGAGGTAACAATGAGCAGTTCTTC.

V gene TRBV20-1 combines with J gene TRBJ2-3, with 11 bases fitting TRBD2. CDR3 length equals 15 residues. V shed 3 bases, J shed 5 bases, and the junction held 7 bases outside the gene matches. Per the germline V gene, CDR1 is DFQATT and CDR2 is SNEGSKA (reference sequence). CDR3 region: CSASLSGGAEDTQYF. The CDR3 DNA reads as TGCAGTGCTAGTCTTAGCGGGGGGGCCGAAGATACGCAGTATTTT.

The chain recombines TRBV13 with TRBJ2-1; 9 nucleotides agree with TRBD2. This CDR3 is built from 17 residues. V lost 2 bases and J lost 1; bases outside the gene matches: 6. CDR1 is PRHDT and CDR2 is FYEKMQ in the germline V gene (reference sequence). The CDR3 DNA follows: TGTGCCAGCAGCTTAACGCGGGGGGGGCTTTCCTACAATGAGCAGTTCTTC. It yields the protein CASSLTRGGLSYNEQFF. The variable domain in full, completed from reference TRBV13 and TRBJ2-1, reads AAGVIQSPRHLIKEKRETATLKCYPIPRHDTVYWYQQGPGQDPQFLISFYEKMQSDKGSIPDRFSAQQFSDYHSELNMSSLELGDSALYFCASSLTRGGLSYNEQFFGPGTRLTVL.

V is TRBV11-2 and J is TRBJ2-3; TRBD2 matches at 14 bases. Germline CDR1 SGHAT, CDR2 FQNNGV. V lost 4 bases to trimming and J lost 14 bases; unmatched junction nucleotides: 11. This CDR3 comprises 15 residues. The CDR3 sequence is CASSSNLGLAGEGYF. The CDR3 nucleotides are TGTGCCAGCAGCTCCAACTTGGGACTAGCGGGGGAAGGGTATTTT.

CDR3 residues: CASSWTTSGYEQYF. As DNA, the CDR3 is TGTGCCAGCAGTTGGACGACTAGCGGTTACGAGCAGTACTTC. V usage is TRBV27 and J usage is TRBJ2-7, with TRBD2 identical over 9 bases. CDR3 length equals 14 residues. Germline trimming cut 4 bases from V and 4 bases from J; bases unmatched to any gene: 5. Looked up from germline, CDR1 is MNHEY and CDR2 is SMNVEV (reference sequence).

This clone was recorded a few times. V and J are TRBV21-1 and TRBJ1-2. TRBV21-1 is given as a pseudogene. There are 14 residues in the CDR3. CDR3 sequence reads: CASRLIWFNYGYTF. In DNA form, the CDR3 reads TGTGCCAGCAGACTCATATGGTTTAACTATGGCTACACCTTC.

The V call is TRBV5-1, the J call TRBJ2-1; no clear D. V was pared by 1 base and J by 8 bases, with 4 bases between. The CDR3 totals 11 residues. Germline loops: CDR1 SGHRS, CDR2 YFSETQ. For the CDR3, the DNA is TGCGCCAGCAGCTTGTTCTATGAGCAGTTCTTC. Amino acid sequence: CASSLFYEQFF.

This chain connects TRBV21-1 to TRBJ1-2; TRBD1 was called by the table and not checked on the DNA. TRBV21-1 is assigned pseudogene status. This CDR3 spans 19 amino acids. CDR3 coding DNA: TGTGCCAGCAGCAAAGAGGTGAACAGAACCGTGATCAATAACTATGGCTACACCTTC. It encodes CASSKEVNRTVINNYGYTF.

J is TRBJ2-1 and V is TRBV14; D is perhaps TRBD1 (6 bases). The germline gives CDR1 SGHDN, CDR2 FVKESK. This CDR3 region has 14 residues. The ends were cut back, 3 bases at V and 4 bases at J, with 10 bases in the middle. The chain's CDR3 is CASSHRGQYNEQFF. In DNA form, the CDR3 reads TGTGCCAGCAGCCACAGGGGTCAGTACAATGAGCAGTTCTTC.

CDR3 protein: CASRGGQGISPLHF. The CDR3, as DNA: TGTGCCAGCAGGGGGGGACAGGGGATTTCACCCCTCCACTTT. The chain carries TRBV6-5 and TRBJ1-6; 10 bases align to TRBD1. Germline V gene sequence: CDR1 MNHEY, CDR2 SVGAGI. This CDR3 contains 14 residues. Unmatched junction bases numbered 5, after V lost 6 bases and J lost 9 bases.

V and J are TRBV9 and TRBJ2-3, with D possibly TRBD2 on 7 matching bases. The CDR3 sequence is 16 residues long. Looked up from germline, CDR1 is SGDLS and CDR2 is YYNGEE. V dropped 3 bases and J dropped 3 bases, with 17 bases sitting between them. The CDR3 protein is CASSAWGGGQTDTQYF. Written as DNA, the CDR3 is TGTGCCAGCAGCGCCTGGGGAGGGGGGCAGACAGATACGCAGTATTTT. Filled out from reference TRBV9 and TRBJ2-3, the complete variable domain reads DSGVTQTPKHLITATGQRVTLRCSPRSGDLSVYWYQQSLDQGLQFLIQYYNGEERAKGNILERFSAQQFPDLHSELNLSSLELGDSALYFCASSAWGGGQTDTQYFGPGTRLTVL.